Listed below are T cell receptor beta chains from one sample, sequenced in a study of cytomegalovirus exposure and HLA in healthy donors. TCRdb keeps only in-frame clones here, not all; method: immunoSEQ multiplex PCR. The sample includes some 200,000 clones, around 80% seen only once; the top ten take roughly 2.5%. Sequencing was done on a sample of PBMCs. These receptor sequences come from a woman aged 55-70 years in good health and CMV-seropositive. Both conserved end residues are part of each CDR3. Each record gives: clone size, J gene, D gene, V gene, CDR3 protein, CDR3 DNA. The D gene is left open where the match is weak. The size field is filled for only some rows; it gives once, few, many or a size class.

NA,TRBJ1-4,NA,TRBV4-1,CASSQAQGTIVGKLFF,TGCGCCAGCAGCCAAGCTCAGGGGACGATCGTTGGGAAACTGTTTTTT
NA,TRBJ1-1,TRBD1,TRBV6-6,CASSRLTGGGTEAFF,TGTGCCAGTAGCAGACTGACAGGGGGGGGCACTGAAGCTTTCTTT
NA,TRBJ1-4,TRBD1,TRBV6-6,CASSKLQGATNEKLFF,TGTGCCAGCAGCAAGTTGCAGGGGGCTACTAATGAAAAACTGTTTTTT
NA,TRBJ1-1,TRBD1,TRBV6-1,CASKIPGTAYPEAFF,TGTGCCAGCAAGATCCCCGGGACAGCGTACCCTGAAGCTTTCTTT
NA,TRBJ2-3,TRBD1,TRBV18,CASSPYTGAANTDTQYF,TGTGCCAGCTCACCTTATACAGGGGCCGCCAATACAGATACGCAGTATTTT
NA,TRBJ2-1,NA,TRBV25-1,CASGVYNEQFF,TGTGCCAGCGGAGTTTACAATGAGCAGTTCTTC
NA,TRBJ1-5,NA,TRBV6-5,CASSELSNQPQHF,TGTGCCAGCAGTGAGTTGAGCAATCAGCCCCAGCATTTT
NA,TRBJ1-1,NA,TRBV6-4,CASRTGGGTEAFF,TGTGCCAGCAGAACCGGGGGAGGAACTGAAGCTTTCTTT
NA,TRBJ2-5,TRBD1,TRBV9,CASSVAVTGEQQTQYF,TGTGCCAGCAGCGTAGCTGTGACAGGGGAGCAACAGACCCAGTACTTC
NA,TRBJ1-1,TRBD1,TRBV30,CAWSAGGLGEAFF,TGTGCCTGGAGTGCAGGGGGTTTGGGTGAAGCTTTCTTT
NA,TRBJ2-3,TRBD1,TRBV5-1,CASSQNRGSVPDTQYF,TGCGCCAGCAGCCAAAACAGGGGGTCGGTACCAGATACGCAGTATTTT
NA,TRBJ2-2,TRBD2,TRBV19,CASSPGGGNPGELFF,TGTGCCAGTAGTCCCGGGGGGGGAAACCCCGGGGAGCTGTTTTTT
NA,TRBJ2-1,NA,TRBV5-1,CASSPRDFQPYNEQFF,TGCGCCAGCAGCCCCAGGGACTTCCAACCCTACAATGAGCAGTTCTTC
NA,TRBJ1-1,NA,TRBV18,CASSPPVGQNTEAFF,TGTGCCAGCTCACCACCGGTTGGGCAGAACACTGAAGCTTTCTTT
NA,TRBJ1-4,TRBD1,TRBV18,CASSAQFTGANEKLFF,TGTGCCAGCTCAGCCCAATTTACAGGGGCGAATGAAAAACTGTTTTTT
NA,TRBJ2-5,NA,TRBV4-2,CASSQDYHQETQYF,TGTGCCAGCAGCCAGGACTACCACCAAGAGACCCAGTACTTC
NA,TRBJ1-3,NA,TRBV4-3,CAGSHLSRGPSGNTIYF,TGCGCCGGCAGCCATTTAAGTAGGGGCCCCTCTGGAAACACCATATATTTT
NA,TRBJ2-3,TRBD2,TRBV5-4,CASNIGGRVPADTQYF,TGTGCCAGCAACATTGGCGGGAGGGTTCCCGCAGATACGCAGTATTTT
NA,TRBJ1-2,NA,TRBV19,CASSRTDSYGYTF,TGTGCCAGTAGTAGGACGGACTCCTATGGCTACACCTTC
NA,TRBJ2-6,NA,TRBV6-4,CASSITGGDSGANVLTF,TGTGCCAGCAGTATAACAGGGGGGGACTCTGGGGCCAACGTCCTGACTTTC
NA,TRBJ1-2,NA,TRBV19,CASAGGRYGYTF,TGTGCCAGCGCGGGGGGAAGGTATGGCTACACCTTC
NA,TRBJ1-1,NA,TRBV5-1,CASSLWGQNTEAFF,TGCGCCAGCAGCTTGTGGGGACAGAACACTGAAGCTTTCTTT
once,TRBJ2-5,TRBD2,TRBV5-1,CASSLWGGGAGETQYF,TGCGCCAGCAGCTTGTGGGGCGGGGGGGCCGGAGAGACCCAGTACTTC
NA,TRBJ2-7,NA,TRBV5-7,CASSLEGGYEQYF,TGTGCCAGCAGCTTGGAAGGGGGATACGAGCAGTACTTC
NA,TRBJ2-2,TRBD2,TRBV5-1,CASSVIAGGLSGELFF,TGCGCCAGCAGCGTAATAGCGGGAGGATTGTCTGGGGAGCTGTTTTTT
NA,TRBJ2-3,TRBD1,TRBV30,CAWSPPDRGTDTQYF,TGTGCCTGGAGTCCCCCGGACAGGGGCACAGATACGCAGTATTTT
NA,TRBJ1-2,NA,TRBV7-2,CASSPQGAAGGYTF,TGTGCCAGCAGCCCACAAGGGGCCGCGGGGGGCTACACCTTC
once,TRBJ1-6,NA,TRBV2,CASSQVGDSPLHF,TGTGCCAGCAGCCAGGTAGGGGATTCACCCCTCCACTTT
NA,TRBJ2-1,NA,TRBV28,CASSLWRYNEQFF,TGTGCCAGCAGTTTATGGCGGTACAATGAGCAGTTCTTC
NA,TRBJ2-7,TRBD2,TRBV6-5,CASSPLAGGYEQYF,TGTGCCAGCAGTCCACTAGCGGGAGGCTACGAGCAGTACTTC
NA,TRBJ2-1,TRBD2,TRBV10-3,CAISELAGGGNEQFF,TGTGCCATCAGTGAACTAGCGGGAGGCGGTAATGAGCAGTTCTTC
few,TRBJ2-7,NA,TRBV10-2,CASSDVTYEQYF,TGCGCCAGCAGTGACGTAACCTACGAGCAGTACTTC
NA,TRBJ2-6,TRBD1,TRBV27,CASSFRDRGGSGANVLTF,TGTGCCAGCAGTTTTCGGGACAGGGGGGGCTCTGGGGCCAACGTCCTGACTTTC
NA,TRBJ1-2,NA,TRBV28,CASSLSGYGYTF,TGTGCCAGCAGTTTAAGCGGGTATGGCTACACCTTC
NA,TRBJ2-5,TRBD2,TRBV5-1,CASSLVAGGQETQYF,TGCGCCAGCAGCTTGGTCGCGGGGGGGCAAGAGACCCAGTACTTC
NA,TRBJ2-3,TRBD2,TRBV30,CAWGRENPDTQYF,TGTGCCTGGGGGCGGGAGAACCCAGATACGCAGTATTTT
NA,TRBJ2-7,NA,TRBV7-9,CASSWLAGEQYF,TGTGCCAGCAGCTGGCTAGCTGGCGAGCAGTACTTC
few,TRBJ2-7,NA,TRBV7-9,CASSSTQGIGEQYF,TGTGCCAGCAGCTCAACCCAGGGGATTGGCGAGCAGTACTTC
few,TRBJ2-7,NA,TRBV6-5,CASSYASMSSYEQYF,TGTGCCAGCAGTTACGCGAGCATGAGCTCCTACGAGCAGTACTTC
NA,TRBJ2-3,NA,TRBV10-3,CAIMAEGTDTQYF,TGTGCCATCATGGCGGAGGGGACAGATACGCAGTATTTT
NA,TRBJ1-1,NA,TRBV10-3,CAITSGENTEAFF,TGTGCCATCACCTCAGGGGAAAACACTGAAGCTTTCTTT
NA,TRBJ1-4,TRBD1,TRBV28,CASSPPGTGATNEKLFF,TGTGCCAGCAGCCCACCGGGGACAGGGGCAACTAATGAAAAACTGTTTTTT
NA,TRBJ2-5,TRBD2,TRBV5-8,CASSLGASGGPTETQYF,TGTGCCAGCAGCTTGGGGGCTAGCGGGGGGCCGACGGAGACCCAGTACTTC